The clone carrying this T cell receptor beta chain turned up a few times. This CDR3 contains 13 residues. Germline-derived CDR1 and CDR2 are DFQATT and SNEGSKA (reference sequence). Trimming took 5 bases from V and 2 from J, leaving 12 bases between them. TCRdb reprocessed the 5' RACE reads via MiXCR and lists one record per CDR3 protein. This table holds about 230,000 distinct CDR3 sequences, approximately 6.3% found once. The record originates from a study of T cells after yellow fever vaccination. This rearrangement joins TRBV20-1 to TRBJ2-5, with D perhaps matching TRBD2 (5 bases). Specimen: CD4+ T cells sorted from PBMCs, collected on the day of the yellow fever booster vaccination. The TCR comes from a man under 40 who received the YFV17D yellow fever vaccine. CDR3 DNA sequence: TGCAGTGCTCGAGGGCAGAAGCAAGAGACCCAGTACTTC. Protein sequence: CSARGQKQETQYF.